This T cell receptor beta chain was recorded in a study of cytomegalovirus exposure and HLA in healthy donors. Study-level findings and limits: Listed as cytomegalovirus-associated were around 160 TCR beta chains.

Generated by immunoSEQ multiplex PCR, the TCRdb table keeps only in-frame clones and is missing some. The sample comprises about 160,000 clones, 80% to 90% of which are singletons, and approximately 2% rests with the top ten. As regards this clone: The antigen remains undetermined.

The germline CDR1 and CDR2 sequences are SQVTM and ANQGSEA. This CDR3 comprises 14 residues. The V gene end was trimmed by 6 bases and the J gene end by 5 bases; junction bases not matched to a gene: 7. This chain connects TRBV29-1 to TRBJ2-1; 10 positions agree with TRBD1. This TCR came from a woman younger than 35 in good health and CMV-seronegative. The sample consisted of PBMCs. CDR3 loop: CSVLDRGRNNEQFF. CDR3 nucleotide sequence: TGCAGCGTCCTTGACAGGGGGCGGAACAATGAGCAGTTCTTC.